The clone carrying this TCR beta chain was seen only a few times. Its antigen is unknown. Time point reported: newly diagnosed GD, antithyroid drugs for less than 3 months. PBMC RNA was the source of the TCR library. The data were taken from a study of regulatory T cells in long-lasting Graves disease. Study results and caveats: It was in persistent disease that TRBV28, TRBJ1-2 and TRBJ2-5 were favored.

From germline, CDR1 is LGHDT and CDR2 YNNKEL (reference sequence). CDR3 length: 12 amino acids. Trimming stripped 6 bases from V and 6 bases from J, with 8 bases between. For TCR beta, libraries came from iRepertoire HTBI primers and Arm-PCR of CDR3 regions. TCRdb used MiXCR to reprocess the multiplex PCR reads, holding one entry per CDR3 protein. This table holds fewer than 650,000 distinct CDR3 sequences, under 20% found once. These data were also reused for a study on T cells in Graves' hyperthyroidism and ophthalmopathy. That source adds: The study defined stable Graves' hyperthyroidism as no ophthalmopathy progression within 18 months. The study enrolled patients aged 18 to 65 with newly diagnosed hyperthyroidism of under 2 months' duration. Most expanded thyroid clonotypes above 0.001 also appeared in blood.

The receptor was isolated from a woman in her twenties or thirties with Graves disease. Sequences were derived from peripheral blood mononuclear cells (PBMCs), sampled at new diagnosis, from a patient treated with antithyroid drugs. The chain has TRBV3-1 and TRBJ2-2; perhaps TRBD2 as D (5 bases). The CDR3 loop reads CASREGPGELFF. DNA of the CDR3: TGTGCCAGCAGAGAGGGTCCCGGGGAGCTGTTTTTT.